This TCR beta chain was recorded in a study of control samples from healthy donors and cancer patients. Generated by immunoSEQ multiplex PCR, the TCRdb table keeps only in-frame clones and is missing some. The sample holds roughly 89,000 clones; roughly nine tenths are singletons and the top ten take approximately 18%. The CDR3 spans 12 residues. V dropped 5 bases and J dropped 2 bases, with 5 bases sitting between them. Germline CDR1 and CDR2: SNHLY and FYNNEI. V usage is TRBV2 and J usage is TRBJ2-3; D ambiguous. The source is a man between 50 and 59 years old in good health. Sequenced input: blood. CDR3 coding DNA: TGTGCCAGCAGTTCCGACACAGATACGCAGTATTTT. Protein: CASSSDTDTQYF.